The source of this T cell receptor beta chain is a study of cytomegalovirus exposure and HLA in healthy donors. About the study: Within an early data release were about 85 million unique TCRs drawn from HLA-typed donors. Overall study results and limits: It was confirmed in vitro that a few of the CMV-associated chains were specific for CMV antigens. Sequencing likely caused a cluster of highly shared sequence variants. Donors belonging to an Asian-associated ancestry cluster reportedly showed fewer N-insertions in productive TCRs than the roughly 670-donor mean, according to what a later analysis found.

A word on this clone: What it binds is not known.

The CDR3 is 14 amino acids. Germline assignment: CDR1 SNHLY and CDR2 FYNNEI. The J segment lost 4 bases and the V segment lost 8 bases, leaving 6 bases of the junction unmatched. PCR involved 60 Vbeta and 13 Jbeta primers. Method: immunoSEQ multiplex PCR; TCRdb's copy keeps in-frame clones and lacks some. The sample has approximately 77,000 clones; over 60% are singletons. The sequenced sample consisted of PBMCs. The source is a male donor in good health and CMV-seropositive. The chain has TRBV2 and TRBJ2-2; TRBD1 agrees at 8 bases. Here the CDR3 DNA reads TGTGCCAGCGGGAAAGGACAGGGCACCGGGGAGCTGTTTTTT. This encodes CASGKGQGTGELFF.